The 13 T cell receptor beta chains listed next were all sequenced from one sample in a study of OX40 agonist ivuxolimab in advanced cancers. TCRdb's copy holds only in-frame clones and misses some; the assay was immunoSEQ multiplex PCR. The table records some 77,000 clones, around 82% of them present only once. Material: CD4+ or CD8+ T cells sorted from blood, obtained in a trial of the OX40 agonist ivuxolimab. The receptors stem from an adult with an advanced solid tumor such as melanoma, head and neck, liver or kidney cancer.

The chain joins TRBV19 to TRBJ2-7; TRBD1 aligns across 7 bases. The CDR3 length is 16 residues. The V gene's germline CDR1 is LNHDA and CDR2 SQIVND (reference sequence). V gave up 5 bases and J gave up 1 base; unmatched junction bases: 11. The CDR3 region has the DNA TGTGCCAGTAGTGCGACCGGAGACAGGGCTTCCTACGAGCAGTACTTC. This codes for CASSATGDRASYEQYF.

The chain has TRBV5-1 and TRBJ1-3; D remains unclear. This CDR3 has 14 residues. V shed 0 bases and J shed 7 bases, with 11 bases lying between them. Germline V gene data show CDR1 as SGHRS and CDR2 as YFSETQ. This CDR3 is CASSLAPGVNTIYF. For the CDR3, the DNA is TGCGCCAGCAGCTTGGCCCCCGGTGTGAACACCATATATTTT.

The rearrangement links TRBV15 to TRBJ1-3, with D uncertain. Germline CDR1 and CDR2: LNHNV and YYDKDF (reference sequence). The CDR3 totals 15 residues. V was cut by 3 bases and J by 0 bases, with 9 bases left in between. CDR3 protein: CATSRGRGSGNTIYF. The CDR3 DNA sequence: TGTGCCACCAGCAGGGGCCGGGGCTCTGGAAACACCATATATTTT.

J is TRBJ1-4 and V is TRBV7-2, with D uncertain. V was clipped by 5 bases and J by 1 base, with 8 bases between them. Per the germline V gene, CDR1 is SGHTA and CDR2 is FQGNSA. The CDR3 has 14 residues. The CDR3 is CASSGYGTNEKLFF. CDR3 DNA: TGTGCCAGCAGCGGCTATGGAACTAATGAAAAACTGTTTTTT.

This clone appeared a few times. The J gene is TRBJ1-2, the V gene TRBV5-6; 12 bases are shared with TRBD1. Losses at the gene ends were 4 bases for V and 3 bases for J; bases not matched to a gene: 10. Looked up from germline, CDR1 is SGHDT and CDR2 is YYEEEE. The CDR3 is made up of 17 amino acids. The CDR3 is CASSPGTGGRFDYGYTF. In DNA form, the CDR3 reads TGTGCCAGCAGCCCCGGGACAGGGGGCCGCTTTGACTATGGCTACACCTTC.

The rearrangement links TRBV5-6 to TRBJ1-1; possibly TRBD1 for D (5 bases). Germline V lookup: CDR1 SGHDT, CDR2 YYEEEE. V lost 0 bases, J lost 5 bases, and 8 bases lay in between. The CDR3 extends over 13 amino acids. CDR3: CASSLGRQTEAFF. Here the CDR3 DNA reads TGTGCCAGCAGCTTGGGGAGACAGACTGAAGCTTTCTTT.

The genes are TRBV15 and TRBJ2-7, with D possibly being TRBD2 (6 bases). Trimming shortened V by 4 bases and J by 1 base, and 11 bases separated the two germline ends. The germline V gene encodes CDR1 LNHNV and CDR2 YYDKDF (reference sequence). The CDR3 is 14 residues long. CDR3 sequence (DNA): TGTGCCACCAGCAACGGGGGTTCTTCCTACGAGCAGTACTTC. This translates into CATSNGGSSYEQYF.

The V gene is TRBV9, the J gene TRBJ2-5, with 7 bases aligning to TRBD1. The CDR3 length is 14 residues. Germline CDR1 reads SGDLS; CDR2 reads YYNGEE. The V gene end was trimmed by 3 bases and the J gene end by 1 base; junction bases not matched to a gene: 3. CDR3 coding DNA: TGTGCCAGCAGCGAGGGACAGCTCCAAGAGACCCAGTACTTC. It codes for CASSEGQLQETQYF.

The rearrangement joins TRBV7-9 to TRBJ2-7; D gene unclear. CDR1 SEHNR and CDR2 FQNEAQ come from the germline V gene (reference sequence). The CDR3 loop spans 13 amino acids. Deletions cut 5 bases from V and 3 bases from J, with 11 bases between. CDR3 nucleotides: TGTGCCAGCAGCCAAAAAGGGATCTACGAGCAGTACTTC. Translation: CASSQKGIYEQYF.

V usage is TRBV19 and J usage is TRBJ1-6; D remains unclear. This CDR3 has 15 amino acids. The V end lost 3 bases, the J end lost 10 bases, and 16 bases lay between the germline ends. Per germline, CDR1 LNHDA and CDR2 SQIVND (reference sequence). In nucleotides, the CDR3 is TGTGCCAGTAGTATCGGATCCCGGCCCGGGTCACCCCTCCACTTT. Residues: CASSIGSRPGSPLHF.

The V gene is TRBV5-1, the J gene TRBJ1-1, with 8 positions matching TRBD1. The CDR3 spans 16 residues. V was pared by 4 bases and J by 1 base, with 9 bases of the junction left unmatched. CDR1 is SGHRS, CDR2 YFSETQ, per germline. In DNA form, the CDR3 reads TGCGCCAGCAGCATAACCTCCGGGACAGGGAACACTGAAGCTTTCTTT. This translates into CASSITSGTGNTEAFF.

The chain has TRBV4-2 and TRBJ1-3, with TRBD1 matching 7 bases. J gave up 0 bases and V 5 bases, and 4 bases lay outside the gene matches. CDR1 LGHNA and CDR2 YNFKEQ come from the germline V gene. The CDR3 spans 15 residues. The chain's CDR3 is CASSSGQHSGNTIYF. CDR3 in DNA: TGTGCCAGCAGCTCGGGACAGCACTCTGGAAACACCATATATTTT.

This clone has only a few counts. The CDR3 reads CASSGSSTGRKQPQHF. DNA of the CDR3: TGTGCCAGCAGTGGGAGCTCGACAGGGAGGAAGCAGCCCCAGCATTTT. The rearrangement links TRBV2 to TRBJ1-5; 7 nucleotides line up with TRBD1. The V and J ends lost 4 bases and 7 bases, in that order; junction bases with no gene match: 13. This CDR3 region has 16 residues. Germline CDR1 reads SNHLY; CDR2 reads FYNNEI.